These 21 T cell receptor beta chains were sequenced from one sample in a study of human T cells and chemical hapten exposure. TCRdb independently ran MiXCR on the RACE reads; one entry per CDR3 protein. The data show tens of thousands of distinct CDR3 sequences, around a tenth seen once. The time point is: patch test 1, 2 weeks after DPC sensitization. Specified treatment: therapeutic diphenylcyclopropenone sensitization with weekly scalp DPC. Here the sequenced sample was whole blood, taken in connection with sensitization to the hapten diphenylcyclopropenone (DPC). These receptors all stem from a woman aged 50 to 60 with alopecia areata. Some clones in this sample may be carry-over from other donors' samples.

The table lists this clonotype with many counts. The chain combines TRBV7-2 with TRBJ1-1, with unresolved D. The germline V gene has CDR1 SGHTA and CDR2 FQGNSA. The CDR3 extends over 14 amino acids. Trimming shortened V by 0 bases and J by 9 bases, and 14 bases separated the two germline ends. CDR3 DNA: TGTGCCAGCAGCTTAGCGCTGACGGCACCCCAAGCTTTCTTT. Translation gives CASSLALTAPQAFF. Looking up the rest from reference TRBV7-2 and TRBJ1-1 gives the full variable domain: GAGVSQSPSNKVTEKGKDVELRCDPISGHTALYWYRQSLGQGLEFLIYFQGNSAPDKSGLPSDRFSAERTGGSVSTLTIQRTQQEDSAVYLCASSLALTAPQAFFGQGTRLTVV.

This clonotype was picked up many times. CDR3 loop: CASSTDTGGRTEAFF. The CDR3 DNA reads as TGTGCCAGCTCTACAGACACGGGGGGACGCACTGAAGCTTTCTTT. This chain connects TRBV6-5 to TRBJ1-1; tentatively, D is TRBD1 (5 bases). This CDR3 has 15 residues. CDR1 and CDR2 (germline): MNHEY, SVGAGI. The V end was cut by 8 bases, the J end by 4 bases, with 20 bases between.

This clonotype was seen only a few times. V and J are TRBV27 and TRBJ2-6; D not certain. Germline assignment: CDR1 MNHEY and CDR2 SMNVEV (reference sequence). This CDR3 comprises 15 residues. Trimming pared 6 bases from V and 4 bases from J, leaving 13 bases between. The CDR3, as DNA: TGTGCCAGCAGCTCCCTTTTGAGGGGGGCCAACGTCCTGACTTTC. The encoded protein is CASSSLLRGANVLTF.

The genes are TRBV5-4 and TRBJ1-2; D remains unclear. V was pared by 0 bases and J by 2 bases, with 8 bases between. The CDR3 runs to 14 residues. Germline CDR1 SGHNT, CDR2 YYREEE (reference sequence). CDR3 DNA sequence: TGTGCCAGCAGCTTGGATAGGGCAAACTATGGCTACACCTTC. Translation: CASSLDRANYGYTF. Combining the CDR3 with reference TRBV5-4 and TRBJ1-2 gives the whole variable domain ETGVTQSPTHLIKTRGQQVTLRCSSQSGHNTVSWYQQALGQGPQFIFQYYREEENGRGNFPPRFSGLQFPNYSSELNVNALELDDSALYLCASSLDRANYGYTFGSGTRLTVV.

This clonotype occurred many times. The chain couples TRBV14 to TRBJ1-1, with a possible D match to TRBD1 (5 bases). Between the trimmed V and J ends, which lost 5 bases and 2 bases, there was a span of 15 bases. The CDR3 has 15 residues. Germline CDR1 is SGHDN and CDR2 is FVKESK. CDR3 nucleotide sequence: TGTGCCAGCAGCACCCGGAAGGGGCCAAACACTGAAGCTTTCTTT. Encoded protein: CASSTRKGPNTEAFF.

The rearrangement links TRBV28 to TRBJ1-3; D not resolved. This CDR3 has 14 residues. Trimming left V 2 bases short and J 2 bases short, with 7 bases between. The germline CDR1 and CDR2 sequences are MDHEN and SYDVKM. Written as DNA, the CDR3 is TGTGCCAGCAGTTTAGTATCGGCTGGAAACACCATATATTTT. This encodes CASSLVSAGNTIYF.

This clonotype has at least ten counts. This sequence joins TRBV27 and TRBJ1-3, with no clear D. The CDR3 is 14 amino acids. V was clipped by 8 bases and J by 0 bases, with 11 bases between them. Germline CDR1 MNHEY, CDR2 SMNVEV (reference sequence). The CDR3 sequence is CASPSSFSGNTIYF. For the CDR3, the DNA is TGTGCCAGCCCTAGTAGTTTCTCTGGAAACACCATATATTTT.

This clonotype was recorded at least ten times. V is TRBV6-2 or TRBV6-3 and J is TRBJ2-1; TRBD2 aligns across 8 bases. From germline, CDR1 is MNHEY and CDR2 SVGEGT. CDR3 size: 15 residues. J was trimmed by 7 bases and V by 4 bases; bases with no gene match: 9. The CDR3 sequence is CASSFSGALGNEQFF. As DNA, the CDR3 is TGTGCCAGCAGTTTTAGCGGGGCACTAGGAAATGAGCAGTTCTTC.

This clonotype came up many times. The chain has TRBV5-1 and TRBJ2-2; 8 bases map to TRBD2. CDR1 is SGHRS and CDR2 is YFSETQ in the germline V gene. This CDR3 region has 14 residues. The V and J ends lost 7 bases and 1 base, in that order; junction bases with no gene match: 3. CDR3 DNA: TGCGCCAGCCGGGGGGGCTTGAACACCGGGGAGCTGTTTTTT. This encodes CASRGGLNTGELFF.

This clonotype occurred a few times. The chain links TRBV7-9 to TRBJ1-1; 7 bases match TRBD1. Trimming cost V 3 bases and J 6 bases; bases outside gene matches: 7. The germline CDR1 and CDR2 sequences are SEHNR and FQNEAQ (reference sequence). The CDR3 runs 14 residues. CDR3 DNA sequence: TGTGCCAGCAGCTTCGGACAGGACGGCCCTGAAGCTTTCTTT. Translation: CASSFGQDGPEAFF.

Only a few counts were recorded for this clonotype. The V call is TRBV6-6, the J call TRBJ1-5; D is ambiguous. This CDR3 comprises 14 residues. The V end lost 6 bases, the J end lost 3 bases, and 12 bases lay between the germline ends. Germline CDR1 reads MNHNY; CDR2 reads SVGAGI (reference sequence). The CDR3 loop is CASRDGPTNQPQHF. The CDR3 region has the DNA TGTGCCAGCAGAGACGGACCGACCAATCAGCCCCAGCATTTT.

V gene TRBV7-3 combines with J gene TRBJ2-1; a possible D gene is TRBD2 (5 bases). Germline V CDR1 and CDR2: SGHTA, FQGTGA. The CDR3 is made up of 15 amino acids. V lost 8 bases to trimming and J lost 3 bases, with 17 bases between them. The CDR3 nucleotides read TGTGCCAGCGGGAAACAGCGGAGCAGCTACAATGAGCAGTTCTTC. Translation gives CASGKQRSSYNEQFF.

This clonotype was counted many times. The genes are TRBV5-1 and TRBJ2-1, with 13 bases aligning to TRBD2. V shed 6 bases, J shed 2 bases, and the junction held 14 bases outside the gene matches. CDR1 SGHRS and CDR2 YFSETQ come from the germline V gene. The CDR3 covers 19 residues. The CDR3 here is CASTPPKTSGGSTYNEQFF. For the CDR3, the DNA is TGCGCCAGCACCCCGCCAAAGACTAGCGGGGGGTCCACCTACAATGAGCAGTTCTTC.

This clonotype showed up just a few times. The chain recombines TRBV7-9 with TRBJ2-3, with 12 bases matching TRBD2. Germline V gene data show CDR1 as SEHNR and CDR2 as FQNEAQ (reference sequence). Trimming removed 10 bases from V and 0 bases from J; junction bases left unmatched: 2. The CDR3 is 14 amino acids. Here the CDR3 reads CATLAGGSTDTQYF. DNA of the CDR3: TGTGCCACACTAGCGGGGGGAAGCACAGATACGCAGTATTTT. Based on the CDR3 plus reference TRBV7-9 and TRBJ2-3, the full variable domain is DTGVSQNPRHKITKRGQNVTFRCDPISEHNRLYWYRQTLGQGPEFLTYFQNEAQLEKSRLLSDRFSAERPKGSFSTLEIQRTEQGDSAMYLCATLAGGSTDTQYFGPGTRLTVL.

DNA for the CDR3: TGTGCCAGCACCGACGGCTCAGTGCAAGAGACCCAGTACTTC. Its translation: CASTDGSVQETQYF. The chain joins TRBV12-3 or TRBV12-4 to TRBJ2-5; D gene ambiguous. There are 14 residues in the CDR3. V dropped 7 bases and J dropped 2 bases, with 14 bases sitting between them.

The rearrangement joins TRBV3-1 to TRBJ2-2; D is unclear. Looked up from germline, CDR1 is LGHDT and CDR2 is YNNKEL (reference sequence). The CDR3 is 12 residues long. Trimming removed 1 base from V and 6 bases from J, with 3 bases in between. CDR3: CASSQGAGELFF. The CDR3 DNA reads as TGTGCCAGCAGCCAAGGGGCCGGGGAGCTGTTTTTT.

The chain couples TRBV6-5 to TRBJ2-1, with 16 bases that match TRBD2. The CDR3 extends over 21 amino acids. Germline values: CDR1 MNHEY, CDR2 SVGAGI. Trimming removed 7 bases from V and 0 bases from J; junction bases left unmatched: 15. The CDR3 DNA sequence: TGTGCCAGCAAAGGACGCCCCGGGACTAGCGGGGGGGCGAGCTCCTACAATGAGCAGTTCTTC. Protein product: CASKGRPGTSGGASSYNEQFF.

The V call is TRBV6-5, the J call TRBJ1-2; no firm D call. The V end was cut by 5 bases, the J end by 0 bases, with 16 bases between. Germline CDR1 is MNHEY and CDR2 is SVGAGI. The CDR3 has 16 amino acids. CDR3 nucleotides: TGTGCCAGCAGTCCGGAGGCTGGGCAAACTAACTATGGCTACACCTTC. This codes for CASSPEAGQTNYGYTF.

The CDR3, as DNA: TGTGCCACTACCCGGGACAGCAATCAGCCCCAGCATTTT. It encodes CATTRDSNQPQHF. The chain links TRBV28 to TRBJ1-5, with D perhaps matching TRBD1 (5 bases). CDR1 and CDR2 from the germline V gene are MDHEN and SYDVKM. V was shortened by 10 bases and J by 1 base, with 11 bases between the two germline ends. This CDR3 has 13 amino acids. Filled out from reference TRBV28 and TRBJ1-5, the complete variable domain reads DVKVTQSSRYLVKRTGEKVFLECVQDMDHENMFWYRQDPGLGLRLIYFSYDVKMKEKGDIPEGYSVSREKKERFSLILESASTNQTSMYLCATTRDSNQPQHFGDGTRLSIL.

In its sample, this clonotype was seen a few times. In DNA, the CDR3 is TGTGCCAGCAGTTTAAGCGGAAATAGCAATCAGCCCCAGCATTTT. It is translated as CASSLSGNSNQPQHF. The V gene is TRBV28, the J gene TRBJ1-5; D is unresolved. The V end was cut by 2 bases, the J end by 0 bases, with 8 bases between. The germline V gene has CDR1 MDHEN and CDR2 SYDVKM. This CDR3 has 15 residues.

This clonotype turned up a few times. The chain is built from TRBV4-1 and TRBJ2-1; 13 nucleotides align to TRBD2. Germline V CDR1 and CDR2: MGHRA, YSYEKL. The CDR3 length is 17 residues. Trimming cost V 2 bases and J 13 bases; bases outside gene matches: 14. This chain's CDR3 is CASSQLTGTSGTPLQFF. Here the CDR3 DNA reads TGCGCCAGCAGCCAATTAACCGGGACTAGCGGGACGCCCTTACAGTTCTTC.